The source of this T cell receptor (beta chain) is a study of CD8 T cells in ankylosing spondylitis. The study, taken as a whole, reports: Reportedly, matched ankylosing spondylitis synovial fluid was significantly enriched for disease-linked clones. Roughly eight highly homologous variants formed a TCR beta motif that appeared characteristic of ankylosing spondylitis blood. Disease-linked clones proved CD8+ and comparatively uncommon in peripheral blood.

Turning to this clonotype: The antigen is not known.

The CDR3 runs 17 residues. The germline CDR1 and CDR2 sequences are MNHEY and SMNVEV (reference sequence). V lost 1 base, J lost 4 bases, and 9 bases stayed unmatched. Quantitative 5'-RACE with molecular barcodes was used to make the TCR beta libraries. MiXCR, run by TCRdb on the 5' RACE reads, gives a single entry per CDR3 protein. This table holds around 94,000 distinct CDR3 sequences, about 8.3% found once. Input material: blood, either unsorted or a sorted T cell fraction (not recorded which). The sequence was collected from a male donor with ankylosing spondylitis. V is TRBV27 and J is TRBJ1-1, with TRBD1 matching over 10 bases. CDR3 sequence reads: CASSLYVVRDRGTEAFF. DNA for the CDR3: TGTGCCAGCAGTTTATACGTTGTAAGGGACAGGGGCACTGAAGCTTTCTTT.